This TCR beta chain was captured in a study of cytomegalovirus exposure and HLA in healthy donors (TCRdb year 2017). Some background on the complete study: An earlier analysis of approximately 550 of the donors reported roughly 300 Gb of sequence data and 100 million to 130 million unique TCR beta sequences from 150 million to 200 million T cells. On average, roughly 250,000 unique TCR beta nucleotide sequences were sequenced per donor among several hundred genotyped donors of the cohort, with about 19% of those sequences being non-productive. Using immunosequencing, the study profiled T cell repertoires from roughly 650 subjects and related those repertoires to cytomegalovirus serostatus. Every discovery cohort repertoire had been produced on one sequencing platform. About five DR-DQ haplotypes were handled as single units for association and clustering, since linkage in the cohort was strong. An earlier analysis of some 500 of the donors used high-throughput TCR beta sequencing to judge whether each TCR beta V gene segment behaved as functional or pseudogenic. Among the roughly 400 genotyped donors, 75% to 90% belonged to the genetic ancestry cluster associated with self-reported Caucasian donors. The study was designed to test whether signatures of past pathogen exposure could be identified by cataloging public T cell receptors. Typing coverage varied by locus: roughly 629-630 donors for A, B, C, DRB1 and DQB1; approximately 500 for DQA1; around 570 for DPA1; approximately 490 for DPB1. Donor age, sex, ethnicity and CMV serostatus were compiled together with the repertoire data. High-throughput TCR immunosequencing, statistical association of individual TCRs with disease status, and machine learning were combined to predict cytomegalovirus infection status. The later analysis used no new phenotypic data to find candidate immune exposures, relying instead on TCR beta sequences and their occurrence across donors. An early release covering 500 to 750 HLA-typed donors comprised around 300 gigabases of sequencing data and 85 million to 100 million unique TCR sequences. Along with the approximately 700-subject first cohort, a separate validation cohort of over a hundred different subjects was used. A later analysis re-analyzed previously published TCR beta repertoires from roughly 600 donors and added high-resolution HLA genotyping to study TCR occurrence patterns. HLA typing included class I and class II loci at four-digit resolution. In a later genetic analysis, genome-wide SNP genotypes for about three fifths of the 666 donors were used, and that subset was treated as a discovery cohort.

Library method: the immunoSEQ multiplex PCR assay. The multiplex PCR relied on a mix of 60 forward primers for TCR Vbeta segments and 13 reverse primers for TCR Jbeta segments. The CDR3 region of rearranged TCR beta genes was amplified from genomic DNA by a multiplex PCR assay. On the Illumina HiSeq System, the amplified TCR beta libraries were sequenced as 87-base-pair reads. The authors processed their data as follows. In a later analysis, some 80 million unique TCR beta chains were counted across the 500 to 700 repertoires, and some 10 million of these chains were shared by at least two donors. To remove PCR and sequencing errors, raw reads were error-corrected and collapsed into unique sequences using a nearest-neighbor algorithm that merged closely related sequences. CDR3 sequences were aligned to IMGT reference sequences to assign V, D and J gene segments. Each retained sequence needed at least a six-nucleotide match to both a V gene segment and a J gene segment. Rearrangements were classified as productive when the CDR3 lacked stop codons and remained in frame with V and J, and all other rearrangements were classified as non-productive. Following IMGT convention, CDR3 was defined as the stretch from the second conserved V-encoded cysteine up to the conserved J-encoded phenylalanine. The earlier analysis of 550 to 650 of the donors excluded any sequence lacking an unambiguous match to a single V gene segment. An earlier analysis of several hundred of the donors called V segments functional above 56.7% productive rearrangements and segregating when the between-donor standard deviation exceeded 5%. To diagnose cytomegalovirus status from the catalog of TCR beta chain sequences, a statistical classification framework was built. In a later analysis, V and J genes were assigned by comparing TCR nucleotide sequences against IMGT/GENE-DB human TR gene sequences. The TCRdist pipeline was used in a later analysis to assign CDR3 sequences and most-parsimonious VDJ recombination scenarios. In a later analysis, each TCR beta chain was defined by its CDR3 amino acid sequence together with its V-gene family, and reads lacking a unique V-gene family were excluded. To address suspected cross-contamination and a sequencing artifact, a later analysis removed under 600 highly shared, low-generation-probability nucleotide sequences. A later analysis calculated a clonal expansion index for each public chain from normalized within-repertoire ranks of inferred template counts. In a later analysis, generation probabilities were computed using a VDJ recombination model fitted to out-of-frame rearrangements, and the results were checked against IGoR. In a later analysis, hypergeometric tests were used to score TCR-TCR, TCR-HLA and TCR-CMV co-occurrence, with a repertoire-size bias correction applied to TCR pairs. To estimate false discovery rates, a later analysis permuted the HLA or CMV assignments 20 times. In a later analysis, co-occurring TCRs were grouped using DBSCAN, with TCRdist sequence similarity added in when clustering inside HLA-allele-positive subsets. Repertoires with fewer than 30,000 or more than 120,000 public chains were left out of co-occurrence clustering, as were about 5 repertoires with anomalous nucleotide sharing. The clones in this table, taken by TCRdb from immuneACCESS, are in-frame only. Not every clone is retained; where verified, under half of the shortfall comes from an unresolved V gene, and the cause of the rest is unknown. V, J and clone size are those of that table, while D and trimming were read from the DNA. Across this sample there are under 150,000 clones, with roughly three fifths seen only once. The biggest ten clones account for roughly 9.7% of the sample.

In total, over 600 healthy bone marrow donors made up the cohort. At the time of sampling, all cohort members were nominally healthy, though unrecorded immune exposures were likely present. The donor tested CMV seropositive and was one of the 289 seropositive cohort members. Each donor provided a peripheral blood sample, and peripheral blood mononuclear cells were used for TCR beta sequencing. The Qiagen DNeasy Blood Extraction Kit was used to extract genomic DNA from the blood cell samples. On the study overall, not on this receptor specifically: Presence/absence analyses assumed roughly uniform sequencing depth across donors, an assumption that may not hold. Compared with equally common non-associated chains, HLA-associated TCR beta chains in a later analysis were more clonally expanded and had lower generation probabilities. In a later genetic analysis, a missense DCLRE1C variant was associated with V-gene and J-gene trimming of TCR beta chains, and the association was replicated in an independent cohort. The cohort was sequenced for TCR beta chains only, and without alpha or paired-chain data the features that could be detected were limited. The sequencing pipeline was judged likely to have produced a cluster of highly shared sequence variants as a technical artifact. Because some donors lacked HLA typing at each locus, the association tests relied only on the typed subset. Because counts were too low, 15 to 20 rarely observed V segments, including chromosome 9 orphons, were left out of the earlier analysis of some 640 of the donors. A later genetic analysis reported fewer N-insertions in productive TCRs among donors in an Asian-associated ancestry cluster than the approximately 700-donor mean. Assigning TCR associations to individual alleles was difficult when HLA alleles, especially DR and DQ, strongly co-occurred. A further reported finding was that TCR beta sequences accurately predicted the HLA-A and HLA-B alleles for most subjects in the first cohort. Linkage disequilibrium might explain the correlated functional status among segregating V segments, but an unknown experimental factor could not be excluded. Most CMV-associated TCR beta chains appeared to be HLA-restricted in a later analysis, and the HLA associations seemed to be driven largely by CMV exposure. It was suggested by the authors that the approach could potentially be generalized to other disease states and immunological phenotypes. While some public TCRs were present in many individuals, most TCR sequences turned up only very rarely across donors. A few of the identified cytomegalovirus-associated TCR beta chains were confirmed in vitro to be specific for cytomegalovirus antigens. Specific HLA alleles were associated with 15,000 to 20,000 TCR beta sequences at a false discovery rate of 0.05 in a later analysis. The study listed around 160 TCR beta chains as associated with cytomegalovirus. The only immune exposure information available for the cohort was CMV serostatus. Some IMGT-functional V segments, including TRBV6-2 and TRBV6-3, could not be told apart with the 87-base-pair reads, so those segments were excluded. The classifier was reported to diagnose cytomegalovirus status with high specificity and sensitivity in both the original and validation cohorts. According to a later analysis, parvovirus B19, influenza, CMV and Epstein-Barr virus appeared linked to several top co-occurrence clusters. In a later analysis, TCR association rates were found to vary across HLA loci, with the most associated TCRs seen for DRB1 alleles and the fewest for HLA-C alleles. In an earlier analysis of 587 of the donors, most TCR beta V segments appeared in productive rearrangements about 87% or about 30% of the time, broadly matching IMGT annotations.

This clone was detected only a few times. Its antigen is not yet known. Qualities for individual bases were not recorded, and no much larger clone is one base off. The germline V gene (reference sequence) specifies MNHEY as CDR1 and SMNVEV as CDR2. Trimmed from V: 4 bases; trimmed from J: 8 bases; junction bases lacking a gene match: 10. Inclusive of the bounding cysteine and phenylalanine, the CDR3 is 14 residues long. Just the 42-base CDR3 DNA is kept, in frame starting at base 1. This clonotype was sampled from a woman in her thirties or forties in good health and CMV-seropositive. The rearrangement joined TRBV27 to TRBJ2-7, with 8 middle bases fitting TRBD2. Sequenced: PBMCs. The encoded CDR3 is CASSYERGRLKQYF. Read as DNA, the sequence is TGTGCCAGCAGTTACGAGCGGGGGCGGCTTAAGCAGTACTTC.